This T cell receptor (beta chain) was observed in a study of response to subunit inactivated influenza vaccine. TCRdb called the RT-PCR reads again in MiXCR, with one record for every CDR3 protein. The sample carries 650,000 to 850,000 distinct CDR3 sequences, 14% recorded once. Study findings and constraints: T cells newly recruited by each seasonal influenza vaccination are few, the authors suggested.

With 5 bases clipped from V and 0 bases from J, the junction kept 7 bases outside the gene matches. Germline-derived CDR1 and CDR2 are SQVTM and ANQGSEA. The CDR3 consists of 15 residues. At least ten counts were recorded for this clonotype. Its antigen remains unknown. This chain joins TRBV29-1 and TRBJ2-3, with 8 positions matching TRBD2. Here the sequenced sample was PBMCs from blood, taken 14 to 15 days before vaccination. The receptor's source is a man aged 45-65 years who received an inactivated influenza vaccine. This CDR3 reads CSVSRGGTSTDTQYF. For the CDR3, the DNA is TGCAGCGTTTCCCGGGGGGGTACTAGCACAGATACGCAGTATTTT.